What follows are 3 T cell receptor beta chains derived from one specimen sequenced in a study of CD8+ T cells in alopecia areata. Treatment given: oral pan-JAK inhibitor, 5-10 mg twice daily. Investigators isolated RNA and reverse transcribed it into cDNA to act as the sequencing template. Method: immunoSEQ multiplex PCR; TCRdb's copy keeps in-frame clones and lacks some. The sample lists 80,000 or so clones; approximately 66% were seen once. The sequenced sample was CD8+ T cells sorted from blood, obtained at week 24, from a patient treated with tofacitinib. These receptors were obtained from a human donor with alopecia areata.

This clone came up a few times. The same CDR3 arises from other DNA sequences in this sample as well. The chain links TRBV7-2 to TRBJ2-3; D gene uncertain. The germline V gene has CDR1 SGHTA and CDR2 FQGNSA. The CDR3 covers 12 residues. Trimming shortened V by 1 base and J by 1 base, and 0 bases separated the two germline ends. CDR3 residues: CASSLGTDTQYF. The CDR3 DNA reads TGTGCCAGCAGCTTAGGCACAGATACGCAGTATTTT.

The chain joins TRBV19 to TRBJ2-7; D is undetermined. Trimming cost V 4 bases and J 2 bases, with 3 bases left between them. The CDR3 runs to 11 residues. Germline V gene lookup returns CDR1 LNHDA and CDR2 SQIVND (reference sequence). CDR3 DNA sequence: TGTGCCAGTAGTACCCCCTACGAGCAGTACTTC. It codes for CASSTPYEQYF.

The chain is built from TRBV27 and TRBJ1-2; D is possibly TRBD1 (6 bases). Per germline, CDR1 MNHEY and CDR2 SMNVEV (reference sequence). V dropped 6 bases and J dropped 3 bases, with 14 bases sitting between them. The CDR3 runs to 14 residues. CDR3 loop: CASSRAPGDYGYTF. In DNA form, the CDR3 reads TGTGCCAGCAGCCGGGCCCCAGGGGACTATGGCTACACCTTC.